The clone carrying this T cell receptor beta chain occurred a few times. The V segment lost 8 bases and the J segment 6 bases; nucleotides outside the gene matches: 6. Germline V gene data show CDR1 as MNHNS and CDR2 as SASEGT. The CDR3 is 14 amino acids. Regions amplified from RNA transcripts were the TCR beta CDR3 regions. The primer set for the first-round RT-PCR of the TCR CDR3 was HTBI. TCRdb re-called the multiplex PCR reads through MiXCR, storing one row per CDR3 protein. The sample lists approximately 200,000 distinct CDR3 sequences, about 18% occurring once. The data derive from a study of T cells in Graves' hyperthyroidism and ophthalmopathy.

This TCR was sampled from a man in his forties with Graves' hyperthyroidism. The chain couples TRBV6-1 to TRBJ1-4; 10 nucleotides line up with TRBD1. The specimen was blood. The DNA of the CDR3 is TGTGCCAGCGGACGACAGGGGGCGGATGAAAAACTGTTTTTT. The encoded protein is CASGRQGADEKLFF.